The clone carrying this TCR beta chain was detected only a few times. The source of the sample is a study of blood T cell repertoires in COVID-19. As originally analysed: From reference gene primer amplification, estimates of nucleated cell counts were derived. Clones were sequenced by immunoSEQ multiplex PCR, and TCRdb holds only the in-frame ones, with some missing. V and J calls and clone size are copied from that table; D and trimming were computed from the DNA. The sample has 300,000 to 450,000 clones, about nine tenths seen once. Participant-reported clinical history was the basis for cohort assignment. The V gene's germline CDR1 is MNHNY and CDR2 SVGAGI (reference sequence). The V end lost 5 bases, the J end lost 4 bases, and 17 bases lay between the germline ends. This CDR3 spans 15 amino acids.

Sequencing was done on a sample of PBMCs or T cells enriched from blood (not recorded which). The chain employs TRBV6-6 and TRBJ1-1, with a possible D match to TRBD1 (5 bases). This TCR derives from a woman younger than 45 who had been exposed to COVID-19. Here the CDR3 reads CASSKSLGGTTEAFF. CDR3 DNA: TGTGCCAGCAGTAAGTCGTTGGGAGGGACCACTGAAGCTTTCTTT.